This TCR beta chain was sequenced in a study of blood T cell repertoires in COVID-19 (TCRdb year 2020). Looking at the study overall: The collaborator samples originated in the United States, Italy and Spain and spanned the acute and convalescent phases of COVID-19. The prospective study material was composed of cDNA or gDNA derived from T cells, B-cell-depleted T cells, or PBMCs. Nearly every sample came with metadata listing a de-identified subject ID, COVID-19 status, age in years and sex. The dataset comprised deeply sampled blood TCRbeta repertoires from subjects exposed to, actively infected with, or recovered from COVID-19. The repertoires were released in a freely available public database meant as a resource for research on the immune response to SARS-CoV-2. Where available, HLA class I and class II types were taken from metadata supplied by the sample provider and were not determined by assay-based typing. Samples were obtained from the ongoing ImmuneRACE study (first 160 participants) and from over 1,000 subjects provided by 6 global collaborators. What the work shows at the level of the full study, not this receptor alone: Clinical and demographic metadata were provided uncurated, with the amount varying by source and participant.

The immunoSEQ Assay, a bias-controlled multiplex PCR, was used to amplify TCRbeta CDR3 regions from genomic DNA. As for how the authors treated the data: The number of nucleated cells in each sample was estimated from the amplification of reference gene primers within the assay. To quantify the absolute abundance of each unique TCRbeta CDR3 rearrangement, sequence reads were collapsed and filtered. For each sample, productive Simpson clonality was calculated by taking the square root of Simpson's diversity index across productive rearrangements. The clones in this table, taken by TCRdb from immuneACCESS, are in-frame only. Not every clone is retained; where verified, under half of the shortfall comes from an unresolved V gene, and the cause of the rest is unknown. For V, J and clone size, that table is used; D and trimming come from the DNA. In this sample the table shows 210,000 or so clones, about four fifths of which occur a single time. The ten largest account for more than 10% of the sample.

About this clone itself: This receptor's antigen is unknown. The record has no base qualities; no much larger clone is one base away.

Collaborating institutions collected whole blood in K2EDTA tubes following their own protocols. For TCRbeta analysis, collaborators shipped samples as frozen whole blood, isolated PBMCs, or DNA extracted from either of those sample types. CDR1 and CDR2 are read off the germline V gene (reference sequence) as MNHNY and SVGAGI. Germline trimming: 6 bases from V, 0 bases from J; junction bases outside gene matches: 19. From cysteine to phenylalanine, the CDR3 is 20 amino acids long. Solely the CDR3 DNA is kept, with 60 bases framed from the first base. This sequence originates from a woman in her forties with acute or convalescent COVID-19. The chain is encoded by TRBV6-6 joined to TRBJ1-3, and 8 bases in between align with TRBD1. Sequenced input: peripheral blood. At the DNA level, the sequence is TGTGCCAGCAGACGACGACAGGGGCCAAAGACAACCTCCTCTGGAAACACCATATATTTT. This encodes CASRRRQGPKTTSSGNTIYF.